This entry features one TCR beta chain sequence. These data are taken from a study of blood T cell repertoires in COVID-19. Study background: COVID-19 samples, acute and convalescent, were from the United States, Italy and Spain. PBMCs, B-cell-depleted T cells, or T cells provided the cDNA or gDNA that made up the material.

TCRdb keeps only in-frame clones here, not all; method: immunoSEQ multiplex PCR. The sample has approximately 150,000 clones, 85% to 90% seen once. This CDR3 has 14 residues. V lost 4 bases, J lost 0 bases, and 10 bases lay in between. Per germline, CDR1 GTSNPN and CDR2 SVGIG (reference sequence). Specimen: peripheral blood. The chain joins TRBV30 to TRBJ1-3; D is uncertain. This sequence was found in a man between 65 and 79 years old with active COVID-19. The CDR3: CAWTGSNSGNTIYF. Written as DNA, the CDR3 is TGTGCCTGGACAGGCAGTAACTCTGGAAACACCATATATTTT.